These 8 T cell receptor beta chains were sequenced from one sample in a study of cytomegalovirus exposure and HLA in healthy donors. The PCR made use of 60 Vbeta and 13 Jbeta primers. Data came from immunoSEQ multiplex PCR; TCRdb stores just in-frame clones and leaves some out. The sample has 110,000 or so clones, 75% to 85% seen once. The sequenced sample consisted of PBMCs. The receptor source for this set is a man younger than 40 in good health and CMV-seronegative.

J is TRBJ2-5 and V is TRBV28; 7 bases are a match to TRBD1. The germline CDR1 and CDR2 sequences are MDHEN and SYDVKM. The CDR3 extends over 14 amino acids. Germline trimming cut 4 bases from V and 2 bases from J; bases unmatched to any gene: 4. DNA of the CDR3: TGTGCCAGCAGTTCGGGACAGTGGCAAGAGACCCAGTACTTC. Residues: CASSSGQWQETQYF.

This clone was picked up one time. The rearrangement joins TRBV29-1 to TRBJ1-2, with 7 bases fitting TRBD1. Trimming removed 4 bases from V and 5 bases from J; junction bases left unmatched: 10. Germline-derived CDR1 and CDR2 are SQVTM and ANQGSEA. The CDR3 contains 14 residues. Here the CDR3 reads CSVGYSGGEYGYTF. The CDR3 bases are TGCAGCGTTGGATATTCAGGGGGTGAATATGGCTACACCTTC.

The chain has TRBV11-2 and TRBJ1-5; a possible D gene is TRBD1 (6 bases). This CDR3 is built from 16 residues. Germline loops: CDR1 SGHAT, CDR2 FQNNGV. Trimming took off 4 bases at V and 6 bases at J, with 19 bases between the two ends. CDR3 sequence reads: CASSSSGDIEAQPQHF. DNA for the CDR3: TGTGCCAGCAGCTCAAGTGGGGACATTGAGGCTCAGCCCCAGCATTTT.

The genes are TRBV9 and TRBJ2-7, with 15 positions matching TRBD2. V was pared by 4 bases and J by 2 bases, with 7 bases of the junction left unmatched. This CDR3 comprises 17 residues. Germline loops: CDR1 SGDLS, CDR2 YYNGEE. The DNA of the CDR3 is TGTGCCAGCAGCCCTTGGACTAGCGGGAGGGGGACCTACGAGCAGTACTTC. Amino acids: CASSPWTSGRGTYEQYF.

The chain couples TRBV28 to TRBJ2-7, with 10 bases fitting TRBD1. This CDR3 spans 15 amino acids. CDR1 is MDHEN and CDR2 is SYDVKM in the germline V gene. V shed 5 bases and J 5 bases; nucleotides not matched to a gene: 9. The CDR3 DNA follows: TGTGCCAGCAGTAGCGGGACAGGGGATGTCAACGAGCAGTACTTC. Protein: CASSSGTGDVNEQYF.

The chain is built from TRBV9 and TRBJ2-1, with 7 nucleotides matching TRBD1. The CDR3 is 14 amino acids. The germline gives CDR1 SGDLS, CDR2 YYNGEE. The trim removed 4 bases at V and 8 bases at J, leaving 9 bases unmatched. As DNA, the CDR3 is TGTGCCAGCAGCCGTGCCGTACAGGGGTATGAGCAGTTCTTC. This translates into CASSRAVQGYEQFF.

This chain uses TRBV14 with TRBJ2-5; 7 nucleotides align to TRBD1. J gave up 3 bases and V 5 bases, and 3 bases lay outside the gene matches. CDR1 SGHDN and CDR2 FVKESK come from the germline V gene. This CDR3 is built from 13 residues. The CDR3 region is CASSDRVKETQYF. CDR3 DNA sequence: TGTGCCAGCAGCGACAGGGTAAAAGAGACCCAGTACTTC.

The rearrangement links TRBV2 to TRBJ2-3; TRBD2 agrees at 9 bases. The ends lost 1 base at V and 2 bases at J; junction bases unmatched: 4. This CDR3 has 16 residues. The germline V gene has CDR1 SNHLY and CDR2 FYNNEI. The CDR3 reads CASSEGTSATTDTQYF. The CDR3 nucleotides read TGTGCCAGCAGTGAAGGGACTAGCGCCACCACAGATACGCAGTATTTT.